Listed here are 6 T cell receptor beta chains from one sample, sequenced in a study of T cell changes during pregnancy in multiple sclerosis. The assay was immunoSEQ multiplex PCR, and TCRdb's table has in-frame clones only and misses some. This table holds about 59,000 clones, approximately 94% found once. Source: CD8+ T cells from peripheral blood mononuclear cells, taken after pregnancy. All receptors derive from a female donor with multiple sclerosis, enrolled in a pregnancy study.

V usage is TRBV5-1 and J usage is TRBJ2-5; 7 bases fit TRBD2. The germline V gene has CDR1 SGHRS and CDR2 YFSETQ. J was trimmed by 2 bases and V by 1 base; bases with no gene match: 5. The CDR3 runs to 15 residues. CDR3 sequence reads: CASSLRPAGQETQYF. The CDR3 DNA reads as TGCGCCAGCAGCTTGCGGCCAGCGGGACAAGAGACCCAGTACTTC.

The table lists this clone with a count of one. The CDR3 is CASSLFGGRSPGANVLTF. For the CDR3, the DNA is TGTGCCAGCAGCTTATTTGGGGGCCGATCGCCCGGGGCCAACGTCCTGACTTTC. The chain combines TRBV7-9 with TRBJ2-6; a possible D gene is TRBD1 (6 bases). Trimming stripped 2 bases from V and 4 bases from J, with 18 bases between. The CDR3 length is 18 residues. Germline CDR1 and CDR2: SEHNR and FQNEAQ (reference sequence).

V is TRBV5-1 and J is TRBJ1-1, with no clear D. V gave up 3 bases and J gave up 4 bases, with 19 bases separating them. The CDR3 has 16 amino acids. From germline, CDR1 is SGHRS and CDR2 YFSETQ. CDR3: CASSSVPVGRGTEAFF. CDR3 nucleotide sequence: TGCGCCAGCAGCTCGGTACCGGTCGGAAGAGGCACTGAAGCTTTCTTT.

The chain has TRBV5-6 and TRBJ2-5; TRBD2 aligns across 9 bases. V shed 0 bases, J shed 3 bases, and the junction held 3 bases outside the gene matches. The germline CDR1 and CDR2 sequences are SGHDT and YYEEEE. CDR3 length: 15 amino acids. CDR3 nucleotides: TGTGCCAGCAGCTTGGGCCTAGCGGGGAAAGAGACCCAGTACTTC. Its protein product is CASSLGLAGKETQYF.

This rearrangement joins TRBV7-9 to TRBJ2-5, with TRBD2 matching over 10 bases. The V gene's germline CDR1 is SEHNR and CDR2 FQNEAQ (reference sequence). The V gene end was trimmed by 5 bases and the J gene end by 3 bases; junction bases not matched to a gene: 12. This CDR3 region has 17 residues. As DNA, the CDR3 is TGTGCCAGCAGCCCACCTGGCAGGACTAGCGGCAAAGAGACCCAGTACTTC. Residues: CASSPPGRTSGKETQYF.

The V and J genes are TRBV27 and TRBJ1-2; perhaps TRBD1 as D (6 bases). This CDR3 is built from 14 residues. CDR1 is MNHEY, CDR2 SMNVEV, per germline (reference sequence). Deletions cut 5 bases from V and 4 bases from J, with 14 bases between. CDR3 sequence: CASSVRGGGYGYTF. The DNA of the CDR3 is TGTGCCAGCAGTGTCAGGGGCGGAGGCTATGGCTACACCTTC.